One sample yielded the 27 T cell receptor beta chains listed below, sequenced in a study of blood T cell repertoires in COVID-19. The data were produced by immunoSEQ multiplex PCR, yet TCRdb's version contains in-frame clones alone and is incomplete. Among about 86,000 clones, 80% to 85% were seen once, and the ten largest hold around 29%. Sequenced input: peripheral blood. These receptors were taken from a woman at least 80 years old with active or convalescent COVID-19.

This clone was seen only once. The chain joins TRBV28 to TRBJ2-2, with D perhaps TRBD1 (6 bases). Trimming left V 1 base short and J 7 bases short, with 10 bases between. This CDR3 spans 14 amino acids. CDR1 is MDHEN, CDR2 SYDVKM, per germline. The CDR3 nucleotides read TGTGCCAGCAGTTTATCAGGGGCTTACGGGGAGCTGTTTTTT. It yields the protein CASSLSGAYGELFF.

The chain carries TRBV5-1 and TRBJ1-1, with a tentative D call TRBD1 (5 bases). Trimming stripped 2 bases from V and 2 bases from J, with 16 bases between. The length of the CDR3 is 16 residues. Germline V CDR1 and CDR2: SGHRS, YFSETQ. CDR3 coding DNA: TGCGCCAGCAGCTTTGCTTGGGCGGACACCAACACTGAAGCTTTCTTT. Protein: CASSFAWADTNTEAFF.

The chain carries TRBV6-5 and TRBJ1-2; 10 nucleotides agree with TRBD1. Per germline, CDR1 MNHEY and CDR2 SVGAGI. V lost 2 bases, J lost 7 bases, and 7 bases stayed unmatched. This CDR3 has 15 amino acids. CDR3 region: CASSYEGQGLRGYTF. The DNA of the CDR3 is TGTGCCAGCAGTTACGAGGGACAGGGGCTGCGTGGCTACACCTTC.

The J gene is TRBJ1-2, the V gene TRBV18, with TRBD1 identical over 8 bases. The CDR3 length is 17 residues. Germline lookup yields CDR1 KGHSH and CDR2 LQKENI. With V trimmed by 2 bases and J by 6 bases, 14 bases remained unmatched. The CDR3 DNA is TGTGCCAGCTCACCAGGTCCGGGGACAGGTTTTAAGGATGGCTACACCTTC. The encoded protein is CASSPGPGTGFKDGYTF.

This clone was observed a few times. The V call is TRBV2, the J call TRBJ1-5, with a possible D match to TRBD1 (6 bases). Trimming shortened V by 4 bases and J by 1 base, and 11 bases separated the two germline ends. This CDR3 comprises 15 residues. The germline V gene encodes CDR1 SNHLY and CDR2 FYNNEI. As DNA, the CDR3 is TGTGCCAGCAGTGTAGAGGACAGCAGCAATCAGCCCCAGCATTTT. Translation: CASSVEDSSNQPQHF.

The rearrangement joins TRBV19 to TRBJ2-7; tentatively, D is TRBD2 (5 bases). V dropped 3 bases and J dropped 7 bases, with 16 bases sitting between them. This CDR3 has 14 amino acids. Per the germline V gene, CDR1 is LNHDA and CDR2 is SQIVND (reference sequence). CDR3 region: CASSIRAGGREQYF. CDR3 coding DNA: TGTGCCAGTAGTATCCGGGCCGGAGGTAGGGAGCAGTACTTC.

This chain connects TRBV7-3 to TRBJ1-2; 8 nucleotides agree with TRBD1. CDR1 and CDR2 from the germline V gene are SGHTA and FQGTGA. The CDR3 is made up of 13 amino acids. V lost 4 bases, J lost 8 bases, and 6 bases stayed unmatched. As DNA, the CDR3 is TGTGCCAGCAGCTCGACAGGGGTGGACGGCTACACCTTC. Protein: CASSSTGVDGYTF.

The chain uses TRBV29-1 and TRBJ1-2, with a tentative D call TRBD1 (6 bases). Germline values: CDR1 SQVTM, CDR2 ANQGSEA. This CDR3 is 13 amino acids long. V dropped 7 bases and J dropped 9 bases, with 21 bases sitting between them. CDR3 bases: TGCAGCGCCTCGGACAGAGACGGAAGTCGCTACACCTTC. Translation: CSASDRDGSRYTF. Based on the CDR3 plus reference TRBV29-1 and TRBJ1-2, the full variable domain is SAVISQKPSRDICQRGTSLTIQCQVDSQVTMMFWYRQQPGQSLTLIATANQGSEATYESGFVIDKFPISRPNLTFSTLTVSNMSPEDSSIYLCSASDRDGSRYTFGSGTRLTVV.

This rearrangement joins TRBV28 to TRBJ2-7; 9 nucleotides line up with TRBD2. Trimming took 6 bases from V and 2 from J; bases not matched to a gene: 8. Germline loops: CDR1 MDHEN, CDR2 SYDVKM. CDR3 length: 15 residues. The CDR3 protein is CASRIEVAGAYEQYF. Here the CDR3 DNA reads TGTGCCAGCAGGATAGAGGTAGCGGGAGCCTACGAGCAGTACTTC.

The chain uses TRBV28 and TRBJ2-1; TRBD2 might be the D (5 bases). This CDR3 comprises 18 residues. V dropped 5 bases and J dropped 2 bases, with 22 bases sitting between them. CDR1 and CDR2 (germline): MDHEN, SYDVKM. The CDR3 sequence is CASSPRKSSGNPYNEQFF. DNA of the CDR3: TGTGCCAGCAGTCCTCGTAAAAGTTCGGGGAACCCCTACAATGAGCAGTTCTTC.

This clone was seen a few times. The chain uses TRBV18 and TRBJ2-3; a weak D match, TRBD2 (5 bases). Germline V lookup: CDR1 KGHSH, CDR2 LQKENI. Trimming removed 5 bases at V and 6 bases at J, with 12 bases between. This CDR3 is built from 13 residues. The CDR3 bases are TGTGCCAGCTCATCGGCAGCGGCGGATACGCAGTATTTT. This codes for CASSSAAADTQYF.

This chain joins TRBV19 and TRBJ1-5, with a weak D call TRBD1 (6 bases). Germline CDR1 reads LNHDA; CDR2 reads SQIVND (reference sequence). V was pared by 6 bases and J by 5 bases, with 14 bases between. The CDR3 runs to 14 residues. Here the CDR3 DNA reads TGTGCCAGTAGGGGGGCCCCCCGGGATCAGCCCCAGCATTTT. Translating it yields CASRGAPRDQPQHF.

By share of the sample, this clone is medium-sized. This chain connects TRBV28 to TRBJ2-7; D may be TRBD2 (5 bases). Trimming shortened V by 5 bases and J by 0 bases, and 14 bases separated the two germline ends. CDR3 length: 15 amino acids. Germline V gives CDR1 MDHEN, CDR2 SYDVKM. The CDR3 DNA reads TGTGCCAGCAGTGAGGACCTAGGGAGCTCCTACGAGCAGTACTTC. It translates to CASSEDLGSSYEQYF.

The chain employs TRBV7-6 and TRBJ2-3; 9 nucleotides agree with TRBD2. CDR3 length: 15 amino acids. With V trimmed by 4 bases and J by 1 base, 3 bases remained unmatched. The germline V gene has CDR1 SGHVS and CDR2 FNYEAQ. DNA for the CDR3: TGTGCCAGCAGCTGGGGGACTAGCCGCACAGATACGCAGTATTTT. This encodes CASSWGTSRTDTQYF. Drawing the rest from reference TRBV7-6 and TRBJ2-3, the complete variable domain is GAGVSQSPRYKVTKRGQDVALRCDPISGHVSLYWYRQALGQGPEFLTYFNYEAQQDKSGLPNDRFSAERPEGSISTLTIQRTEQRDSAMYRCASSWGTSRTDTQYFGPGTRLTVL.

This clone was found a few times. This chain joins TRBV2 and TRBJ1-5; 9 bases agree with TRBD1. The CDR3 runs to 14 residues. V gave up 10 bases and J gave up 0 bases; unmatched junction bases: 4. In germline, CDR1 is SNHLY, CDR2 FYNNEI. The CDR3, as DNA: TGTGCCACCAGGGACAGGGCTAGCAATCAGCCCCAGCATTTT. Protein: CATRDRASNQPQHF.

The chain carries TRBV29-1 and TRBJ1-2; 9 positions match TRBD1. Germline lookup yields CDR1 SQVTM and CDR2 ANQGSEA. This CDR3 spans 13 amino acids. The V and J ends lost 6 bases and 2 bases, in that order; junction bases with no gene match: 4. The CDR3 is CSVRDRENYGYTF. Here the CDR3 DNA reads TGCAGCGTCAGGGACAGGGAGAACTATGGCTACACCTTC.

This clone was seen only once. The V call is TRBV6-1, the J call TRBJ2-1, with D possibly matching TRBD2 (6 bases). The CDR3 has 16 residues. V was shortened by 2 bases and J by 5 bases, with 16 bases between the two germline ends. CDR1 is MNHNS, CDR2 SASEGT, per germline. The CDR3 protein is CASSERFREEHNEQFF. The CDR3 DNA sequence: TGTGCCAGCAGTGAAAGGTTCAGGGAGGAACACAATGAGCAGTTCTTC.

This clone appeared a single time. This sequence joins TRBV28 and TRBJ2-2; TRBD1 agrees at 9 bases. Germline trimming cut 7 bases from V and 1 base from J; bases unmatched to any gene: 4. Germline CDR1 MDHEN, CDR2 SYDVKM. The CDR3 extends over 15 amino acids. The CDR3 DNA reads TGTGCCAGCAAACCGACAGGGGGGAACACCGGGGAGCTGTTTTTT. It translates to CASKPTGGNTGELFF.

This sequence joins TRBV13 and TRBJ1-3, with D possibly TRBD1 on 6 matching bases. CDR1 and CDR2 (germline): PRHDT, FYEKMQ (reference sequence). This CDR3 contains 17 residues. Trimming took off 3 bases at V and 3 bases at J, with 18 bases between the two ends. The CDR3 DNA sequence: TGTGCCAGCAGCTTTCGTCCCGCCGGGACATATGGAAACACCATATATTTT. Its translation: CASSFRPAGTYGNTIYF.

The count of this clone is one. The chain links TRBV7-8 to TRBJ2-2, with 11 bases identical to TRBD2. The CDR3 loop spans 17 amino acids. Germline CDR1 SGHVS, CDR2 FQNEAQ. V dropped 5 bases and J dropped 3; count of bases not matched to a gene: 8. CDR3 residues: CASSDELAGGHTGELFF. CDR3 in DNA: TGTGCCAGCAGCGATGAGTTAGCGGGGGGGCACACCGGGGAGCTGTTTTTT.

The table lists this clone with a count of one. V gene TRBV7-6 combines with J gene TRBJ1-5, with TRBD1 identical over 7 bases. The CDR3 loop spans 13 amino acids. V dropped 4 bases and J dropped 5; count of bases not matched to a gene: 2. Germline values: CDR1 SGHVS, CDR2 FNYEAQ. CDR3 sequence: CASSSTGDQPQHF. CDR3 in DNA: TGTGCCAGCAGCTCCACAGGGGATCAGCCCCAGCATTTT.

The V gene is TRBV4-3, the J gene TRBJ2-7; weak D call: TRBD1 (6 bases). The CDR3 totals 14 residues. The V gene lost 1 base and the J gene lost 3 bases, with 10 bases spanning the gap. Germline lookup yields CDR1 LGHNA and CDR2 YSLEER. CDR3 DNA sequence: TGCGCCAGCAGCCAAGCGGTGACAGGCTACGAGCAGTACTTC. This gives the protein CASSQAVTGYEQYF.

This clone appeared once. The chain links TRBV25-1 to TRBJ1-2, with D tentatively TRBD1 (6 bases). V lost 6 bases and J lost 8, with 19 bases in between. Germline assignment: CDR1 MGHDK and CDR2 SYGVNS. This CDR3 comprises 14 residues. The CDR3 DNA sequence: TGTGCCAGCAGCGGAGGGGGGGGTTATCAGGGCTACACCTTC. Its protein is CASSGGGGYQGYTF.

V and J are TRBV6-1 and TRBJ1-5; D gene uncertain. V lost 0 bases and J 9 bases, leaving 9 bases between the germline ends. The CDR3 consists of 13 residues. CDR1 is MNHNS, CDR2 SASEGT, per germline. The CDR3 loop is CASSEALRRPQHF. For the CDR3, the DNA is TGTGCCAGCAGTGAAGCGCTTCGGAGGCCCCAGCATTTT.

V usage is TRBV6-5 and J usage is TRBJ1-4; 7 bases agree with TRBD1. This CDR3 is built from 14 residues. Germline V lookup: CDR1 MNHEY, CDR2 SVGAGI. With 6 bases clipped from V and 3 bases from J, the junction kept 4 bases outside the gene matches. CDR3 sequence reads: CASSTGASNEKLFF. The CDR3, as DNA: TGTGCCAGCAGCACAGGGGCCTCTAATGAAAAACTGTTTTTT.

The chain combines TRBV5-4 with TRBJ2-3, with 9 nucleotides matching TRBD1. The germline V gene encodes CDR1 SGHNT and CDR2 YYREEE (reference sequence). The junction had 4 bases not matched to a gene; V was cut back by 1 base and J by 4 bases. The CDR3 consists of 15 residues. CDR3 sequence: CASSLWGQGSDTQYF. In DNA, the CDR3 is TGTGCCAGCAGCTTGTGGGGACAGGGTTCAGATACGCAGTATTTT.

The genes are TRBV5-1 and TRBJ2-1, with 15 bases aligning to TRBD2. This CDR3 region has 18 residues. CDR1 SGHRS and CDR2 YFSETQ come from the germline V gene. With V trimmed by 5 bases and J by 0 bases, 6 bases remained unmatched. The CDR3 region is CASRPGLAGGSSYNEQFF. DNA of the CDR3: TGCGCCAGCAGACCGGGACTAGCGGGAGGAAGCTCCTACAATGAGCAGTTCTTC.